This TCR beta chain originates from a study of T-cell memory formation after mild COVID-19. In its sample, this clonotype was seen a few times. Its antigen is not identified. The study's findings and limits: Clones that shrank (day 15 to 85) were balanced CD4/CD8, whereas later expanders leaned CD4+.

TCRdb reprocessed the 5' RACE reads with MiXCR, giving one entry per CDR3 protein. The table records fewer than 350,000 distinct CDR3 sequences, approximately 8.4% of them present only once. In germline, CDR1 is DFQATT, CDR2 SNEGSKA (reference sequence). Trimming took off 6 bases at V and 5 bases at J, with 14 bases between the two ends. There are 12 residues in the CDR3. The sequenced material came from PBMCs or a T cell subset sorted from them (not recorded which). The rearrangement links TRBV20-1 to TRBJ2-7, with D possibly being TRBD1 (6 bases). The receptor was isolated from a man between 18 and 35 years old who had mild COVID-19 (a few samples of this study predate the infection). Cell type and time point are not known. CDR3 DNA: TGCAGTGCCCGACCACAGGGAAACGAGCAGTACTTC. It yields the protein CSARPQGNEQYF.